These T cell receptor beta chains were read from a single sample in a study of T cells in Graves' hyperthyroidism and ophthalmopathy. TCRdb ran MiXCR on the multiplex PCR reads and lists one entry per CDR3 protein. The sample has about 250,000 distinct CDR3 sequences, roughly 22% seen once. Sequences were obtained from blood. The source of these receptors is a man aged 30-40 years with Graves' ophthalmopathy. Both conserved end residues are part of each CDR3. D genes are given only for firm matches. Size is stated for part of the rows, as once, few or many counts, or as a class when the clone is expanded.

J: TRBJ2-1; D: NA; V: TRBV11-2; size: many; DNA: TGTGCCAGCAGCCTTAGCGGTTACGCCTACAATGAGCAGTTCTTC; CDR3: CASSLSGYAYNEQFF
J: TRBJ2-7; D: TRBD2; V: TRBV28; size: many; DNA: TGTGCCAGCAGTTCCCCCACTAGCGGGAGGGCCACTTTCTCCTACGAGCAGTACTTC; CDR3: CASSSPTSGRATFSYEQYF
J: TRBJ1-1; D: NA; V: TRBV10-2; size: NA; DNA: TGCGCCAGTCAGTGGGGCCAGGTGGACACTGAAGCTTTCTTT; CDR3: CASQWGQVDTEAFF
J: TRBJ1-6; D: NA; V: TRBV7-2; size: NA; DNA: TGTGCCAGCAGCCCGGGACTTCATAATTCACCCCTCCACTTT; CDR3: CASSPGLHNSPLHF
J: TRBJ2-2; D: TRBD2; V: TRBV18; size: NA; DNA: TGTGCCAGCTTATCACTAGCGGGAGGCTCCGGGGAGCTGTTTTTT; CDR3: CASLSLAGGSGELFF
J: TRBJ2-2; D: TRBD2; V: TRBV9; size: NA; DNA: TGTGCCAGCAGCGTACGCCTAGCGGGAGGGGAAGGGACCGGGGAGCTGTTTTTT; CDR3: CASSVRLAGGEGTGELFF
J: TRBJ1-5; D: NA; V: TRBV20-1; size: NA; DNA: TGCAGTGCTAGCCCGGCCCAGTATAGCAATCAGCCCCAGCATTTT; CDR3: CSASPAQYSNQPQHF
J: TRBJ2-1; D: NA; V: TRBV27; size: NA; DNA: TGTGCCAGCAGTACCTCCACTAGGGGATCCTACAATGAGCAGTTCTTC; CDR3: CASSTSTRGSYNEQFF
J: TRBJ2-2; D: NA; V: TRBV27; size: few; DNA: TGTGCCAGCAGTTTCCGGTCAATAGGGACGGGATTCAACACCAGGGAGCTGTTTTTT; CDR3: CASSFRSIGTGFNTRELFF
J: TRBJ2-7; D: TRBD2; V: TRBV14; size: NA; DNA: TGTGCCAGCAGCCAAGTTAGCGGGAAGATCTACGAGCAGTACTTC; CDR3: CASSQVSGKIYEQYF
J: TRBJ2-1; D: TRBD2; V: TRBV11-3; size: few; DNA: TGTGCCAGCAGCTTAACGGCGGGAGGATACAATGAGCAGTTCTTC; CDR3: CASSLTAGGYNEQFF
J: TRBJ1-1; D: NA; V: TRBV9; size: NA; DNA: TGTGCCAGCAGCGGAGGATTGGACAGAGTGAACACTGAAGCTTTCTTT; CDR3: CASSGGLDRVNTEAFF
J: TRBJ2-7; D: NA; V: TRBV4-1; size: once; DNA: TGCGCCAGCAGCCAAAGGGGTTGGCGGGCTAGCTCCTACGAGCAGTACTTC; CDR3: CASSQRGWRASSYEQYF
J: TRBJ2-5; D: TRBD2; V: TRBV7-2; size: NA; DNA: TGTGCCAGCAGCTTAGGGGGACTAGCGGGATTCCAAGAGACCCAGTACTTC; CDR3: CASSLGGLAGFQETQYF
J: TRBJ2-7; D: TRBD2; V: TRBV12-3/TRBV12-4; size: many; DNA: TGTGCCAGCAGTTCCTCTGGGACTAGCGGGAAATACGAGCAGTACTTC; CDR3: CASSSSGTSGKYEQYF
J: TRBJ2-2; D: NA; V: TRBV3-1; size: NA; DNA: TGTGCCAGCAGCCGCACGAGCGGGTGGAACACCGGGGAGCTGTTTTTT; CDR3: CASSRTSGWNTGELFF
J: TRBJ2-7; D: TRBD2; V: TRBV11-1; size: many; DNA: TGTGCCAGCAGCTTAGGAGGCGGGAGTGTTTACGAGCAGTACTTC; CDR3: CASSLGGGSVYEQYF
J: TRBJ1-5; D: NA; V: TRBV6-5; size: many; DNA: TGTGCCAGCAGTTACCTTCGACAGGAGATTAGCAATCAGCCCCAGCATTTT; CDR3: CASSYLRQEISNQPQHF
J: TRBJ2-7; D: NA; V: TRBV27; size: few; DNA: TGTGCCAGCACCGGGACATACCCCTACGAGCAGTACTTC; CDR3: CASTGTYPYEQYF